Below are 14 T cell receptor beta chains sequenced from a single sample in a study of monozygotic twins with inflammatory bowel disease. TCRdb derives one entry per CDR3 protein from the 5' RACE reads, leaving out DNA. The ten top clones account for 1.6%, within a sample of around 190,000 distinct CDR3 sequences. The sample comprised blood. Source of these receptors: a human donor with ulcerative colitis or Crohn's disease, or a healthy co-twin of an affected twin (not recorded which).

CDR3 residues: CASRTATGPYEQYF. The rearrangement uses TRBV6-1 and TRBJ2-7; TCRdb reports TRBD1, a call that lacks DNA to check it against. Germline lookup yields CDR1 MNHNS and CDR2 SASEGT. There are 14 residues in the CDR3.

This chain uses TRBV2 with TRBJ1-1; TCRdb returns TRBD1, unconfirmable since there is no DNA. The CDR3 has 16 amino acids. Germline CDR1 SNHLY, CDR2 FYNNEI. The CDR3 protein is CAGTPLGRDIYTEAFF.

This CDR3 is CASSQRTGIGELFF. The genes are TRBV12-3 or TRBV12-4 and TRBJ2-2; TCRdb gives TRBD1 as the D gene, but with no DNA this cannot be confirmed. CDR3 length equals 14 residues.

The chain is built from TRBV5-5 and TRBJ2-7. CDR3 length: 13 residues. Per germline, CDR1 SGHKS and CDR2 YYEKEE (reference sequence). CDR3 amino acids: CASSSHGVNEQYF.

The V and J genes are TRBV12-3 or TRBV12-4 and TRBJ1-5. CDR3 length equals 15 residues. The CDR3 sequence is CASSFQIGSNQPQHF.

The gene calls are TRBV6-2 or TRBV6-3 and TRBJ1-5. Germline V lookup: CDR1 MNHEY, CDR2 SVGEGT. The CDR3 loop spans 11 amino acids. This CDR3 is CASRNDQPQHF.

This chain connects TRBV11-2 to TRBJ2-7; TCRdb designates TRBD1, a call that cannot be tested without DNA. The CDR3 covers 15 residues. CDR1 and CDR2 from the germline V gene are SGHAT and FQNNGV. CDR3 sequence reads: CASSLDRQDFYEQYF.

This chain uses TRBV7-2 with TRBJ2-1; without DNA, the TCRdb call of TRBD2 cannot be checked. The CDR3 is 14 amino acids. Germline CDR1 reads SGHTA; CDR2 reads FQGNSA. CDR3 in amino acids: CASSLGASVGEQFF.

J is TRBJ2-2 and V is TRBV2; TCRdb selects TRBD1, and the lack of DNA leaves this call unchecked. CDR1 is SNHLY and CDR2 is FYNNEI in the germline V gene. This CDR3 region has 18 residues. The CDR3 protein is CASRDKVRAGTYTGELFF.

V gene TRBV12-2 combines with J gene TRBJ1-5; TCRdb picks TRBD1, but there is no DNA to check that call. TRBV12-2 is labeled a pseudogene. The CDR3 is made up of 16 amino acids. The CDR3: CASRLDREVRDQPQHF.

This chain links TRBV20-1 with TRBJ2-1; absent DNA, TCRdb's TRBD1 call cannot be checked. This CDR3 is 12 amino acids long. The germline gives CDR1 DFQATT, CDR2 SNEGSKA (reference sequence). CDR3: CSAPRGFNEQFF.

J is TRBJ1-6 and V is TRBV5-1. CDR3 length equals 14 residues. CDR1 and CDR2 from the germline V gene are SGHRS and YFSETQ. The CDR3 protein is CASSLGHNGSPLHF.

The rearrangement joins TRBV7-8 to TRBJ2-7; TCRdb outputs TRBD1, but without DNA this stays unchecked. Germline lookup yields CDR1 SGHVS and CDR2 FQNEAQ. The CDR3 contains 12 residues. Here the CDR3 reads CASSETGYEQYF.

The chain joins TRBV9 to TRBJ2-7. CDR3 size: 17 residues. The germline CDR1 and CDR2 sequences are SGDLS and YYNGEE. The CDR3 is CASSNQMDGQSSYEQYF.